This T cell receptor (beta chain) was sequenced in a study of metastatic and nonmetastatic thyroid tumors. In the study overall: Across peripheral blood and tumor or nodule tissue samples taken from malignant and benign thyroid patients, the repertoires were compared with one another.

CDR1 DFQATT and CDR2 SNEGSKA come from the germline V gene (reference sequence). The V and J ends lost 0 bases and 0 bases respectively, with 24 bases between them. The length of the CDR3 is 20 residues. Study-level results: Reported TCR beta diversity, measured in blood and tumor, was significantly higher for malignant thyroid tumors than for benign nodules.

Thyroid surgery had not been preceded by any treatment in any patient. In the original processing: Across clinicopathological groups, CDR3 differences served as the basis for building a distant-metastasis classifier for papillary thyroid cancer. TCRdb re-clonotyped the PCR reads via MiXCR. Clone size and V and J calls follow TCRdb, not the original study. The data show about 15,000 clones, about 29% seen once. Comments on this clone: Its specificity is unknown.

The chain is built from TRBV20-1 and TRBJ1-5; D might be TRBD1 (6 bases). The sample consisted of tumor tissue. The clonotype originates from a female donor with papillary thyroid cancer or a benign thyroid nodule (not recorded which). Some clones in this sample may be carry-over from other donors' samples. CDR3 sequence (DNA): TGCAGTGCTAGAGATCCTGGGAGGGACACTTTGACTGATAGCAATCAGCCCCAGCATTTT. Translated, it gives CSARDPGRDTLTDSNQPQHF.